This TCR beta chain was recorded in a study of blood T cell repertoires in COVID-19. Authors' analysis steps: Researchers report that nucleated cell counts were estimated from reference gene primer amplification. The method was immunoSEQ multiplex PCR; TCRdb's version includes in-frame clones alone and lacks a portion of them. That table is the source of V, J and clone size, and D and trimming were worked out from the DNA. The table has more than 400,000 clones, roughly 87% seen once. V lost 4 bases and J lost 2, with 9 bases in between. CDR1 is LNHDA and CDR2 is SQIVND in the germline V gene (reference sequence). This CDR3 is 14 amino acids long. Self-reported history from a screening survey and questionnaire set each donor's cohort. Two consecutive negative NP/OP PCR tests, clearance, or resolved symptoms defined Cohort 3 recovery.

This chain uses TRBV19 with TRBJ2-1, with D possibly being TRBD2 (5 bases). Input material: PBMCs or T cells enriched from blood (not recorded which). This sequence originates from a woman aged 18-29 years who had recovered from COVID-19. CDR3 coding DNA: TGTGCCAGTAGTACGGAGGCCACCTACAATGAGCAGTTCTTC. Its translation is CASSTEATYNEQFF.